This passage covers 28 T cell receptor beta chains from one sample sequenced in a study of blood T cell repertoires in COVID-19. Measured with immunoSEQ multiplex PCR; TCRdb has only the in-frame clones, and not every one. The sample carries 490,000 or so clones, approximately 86% recorded once. Sequenced input: PBMCs or T cells enriched from blood (not recorded which). The receptor set was obtained from a woman aged 60-75 years who had recovered from COVID-19.

The chain is built from TRBV6-1 and TRBJ2-1; D might be TRBD1 (5 bases). The V gene lost 2 bases and the J gene lost 7 bases, with 18 bases spanning the gap. CDR3 length equals 16 residues. Germline V gene sequence: CDR1 MNHNS, CDR2 SASEGT. The CDR3 sequence is CASSERARWGGNEQFF. The CDR3 region has the DNA TGTGCCAGCAGTGAAAGGGCTAGGTGGGGCGGTAATGAGCAGTTCTTC.

This chain links TRBV10-2 with TRBJ1-3, with TRBD1 matching over 7 bases. This CDR3 is 15 amino acids long. Germline V gene sequence: CDR1 WSHSY, CDR2 SAAADI. V was clipped by 5 bases and J by 2 bases; unmatched bases: 6. CDR3 amino acids: CASSPDRDAGNTIYF. CDR3 in DNA: TGCGCCAGCAGTCCCGACAGGGACGCTGGAAACACCATATATTTT.

The J gene is TRBJ2-1, the V gene TRBV7-6, with 11 bases that match TRBD2. This CDR3 has 15 residues. V dropped 1 base and J dropped 9; count of bases not matched to a gene: 5. CDR1 and CDR2 (germline): SGHVS, FNYEAQ. Here the CDR3 DNA reads TGTGCCAGCAGCTTAGGTAGCGGGGGGGCTTTTGAGCAGTTCTTC. It yields the protein CASSLGSGGAFEQFF.

This chain uses TRBV28 with TRBJ2-7; TRBD2 is a possible D gene (6 bases). Germline V CDR1 and CDR2: MDHEN, SYDVKM. The V end was cut by 6 bases, the J end by 5 bases, with 14 bases between. This CDR3 comprises 13 residues. CDR3 region: CASSFGGSDEQYF. CDR3 bases: TGTGCCAGCAGCTTCGGAGGGTCGGACGAGCAGTACTTC.

About this clone: The junction departs from the called germline gene at one end, perhaps through a read error. The chain carries TRBV5-1 and TRBJ2-3; D is unclear. There are 13 residues in the CDR3. Germline CDR1 SGHRS, CDR2 YFSETQ. Written as DNA, the CDR3 is TGCGCCAGCAGTTTGGTGGCTCCAGATACGCAGTATTTT. Its protein product is CASSLVAPDTQYF.

V usage is TRBV9 and J usage is TRBJ2-1, with D perhaps TRBD1 (5 bases). Germline CDR1 SGDLS, CDR2 YYNGEE. The CDR3 sequence is 11 residues long. Trimming stripped 3 bases from V and 7 bases from J, with 5 bases between. Here the CDR3 DNA reads TGTGCCAGCAGCGAGGGGAATGAGCAGTTCTTC. It specifies CASSEGNEQFF.

The V call is TRBV19, the J call TRBJ1-4, with D possibly being TRBD1 (5 bases). The germline V gene has CDR1 LNHDA and CDR2 SQIVND (reference sequence). The CDR3 extends over 15 amino acids. Trimming removed 1 base from V and 12 bases from J, with 18 bases in between. CDR3 sequence reads: CASSIAAGGGSELFF. The DNA of the CDR3 is TGTGCCAGTAGTATAGCGGCAGGCGGGGGGTCAGAACTGTTTTTT.

This clone was recorded once. The V gene is TRBV24-1, the J gene TRBJ2-1; 10 positions agree with TRBD1. CDR3 length: 15 amino acids. Germline V gene lookup returns CDR1 KGHDR and CDR2 SFDVKD. J gave up 8 bases and V 3 bases, and 6 bases lay outside the gene matches. The CDR3 is CATSDPGTGDDEQFF. CDR3 coding DNA: TGTGCCACCAGTGATCCCGGGACAGGGGACGATGAGCAGTTCTTC.

The V call is TRBV19, the J call TRBJ2-2, with 7 positions matching TRBD2. Germline V CDR1 and CDR2: LNHDA, SQIVND (reference sequence). The length of the CDR3 is 16 residues. V lost 3 bases, J lost 1 base, and 5 bases stayed unmatched. CDR3 region: CASSILWGGNTGELFF. In DNA, the CDR3 is TGTGCCAGTAGTATTCTCTGGGGGGGGAACACCGGGGAGCTGTTTTTT.

This clone has more than one count but fewer than ten. The CDR3 DNA follows: TGTGCCAGTAGTGTGGGACAGCTCTATGGCTACACCTTC. This translates into CASSVGQLYGYTF. This chain links TRBV19 with TRBJ1-2, with 7 positions matching TRBD1. CDR1 is LNHDA, CDR2 SQIVND, per germline (reference sequence). V gave up 5 bases and J gave up 4 bases; unmatched junction bases: 4. This CDR3 has 13 amino acids.

This clone was found once. Other DNA sequences in the same sample also yield this CDR3. The V and J genes are TRBV19 and TRBJ1-2; 7 nucleotides match TRBD1. Germline V gives CDR1 LNHDA, CDR2 SQIVND (reference sequence). Unmatched junction bases numbered 2, after V lost 6 bases and J lost 4 bases. The CDR3 runs 12 residues. The CDR3 is CASSDRAYGYTF. In DNA, the CDR3 is TGTGCCAGTAGCGACAGGGCCTATGGCTACACCTTC.

The V call is TRBV3-1 (or the pseudogene TRBV3-2), the J call TRBJ2-3; 10 bases are shared with TRBD2. Germline loops: CDR1 LGHDT, CDR2 YNNKEL (reference sequence). The CDR3 totals 15 residues. After removal of 4 bases from V and 4 bases from J, the junction contained 5 bases not matched to a gene. The CDR3 DNA reads as TGTGCCAGCAGCCGGCTAGCGGGGGCCCCAGATACGCAGTATTTT. This encodes CASSRLAGAPDTQYF.

The gene calls are TRBV12-3 or TRBV12-4 and TRBJ1-3; D is uncertain. CDR3 length: 13 residues. V lost 3 bases, J lost 0 bases, and 3 bases lay in between. This CDR3 is CASSFSSGNTIYF. The CDR3 coding sequence is TGTGCCAGCAGTTTTAGCTCTGGAAACACCATATATTTT.

The genes are TRBV6-4 and TRBJ1-2; D not resolved. The CDR3 totals 15 residues. Germline CDR1 is MRHNA and CDR2 is SNTAGT. With 3 bases removed from V and 4 bases from J, the gap between germline ends came to 15 bases. The CDR3 DNA is TGTGCCAGCAGTGAGTTCTGGGGAGCATCCTATGGCTACACCTTC. This codes for CASSEFWGASYGYTF.

This chain uses TRBV5-5 with TRBJ2-7; maybe TRBD2 (6 bases). V lost 2 bases to trimming and J lost 5 bases, with 17 bases between them. Germline V gene lookup returns CDR1 SGHKS and CDR2 YYEKEE (reference sequence). This CDR3 has 15 residues. The CDR3 sequence: CASSFQPGVGNEQYV. The CDR3 region has the DNA TGTGCCAGCAGCTTTCAACCGGGGGTGGGGAACGAGCAGTACGTC.

This clone was seen a handful of times. The V and J genes are TRBV19 and TRBJ2-1; 7 bases are a match to TRBD1. V gave up 5 bases and J gave up 8 bases; unmatched junction bases: 6. The CDR3 covers 13 residues. Germline V gene sequence: CDR1 LNHDA, CDR2 SQIVND (reference sequence). This CDR3 is CASSRQGVDEQFF. CDR3 in DNA: TGTGCCAGTAGTCGACAGGGTGTCGATGAGCAGTTCTTC.

The chain recombines TRBV12-3 or TRBV12-4 with TRBJ2-1; the D is unclear. The CDR3 extends over 11 amino acids. V was cut by 5 bases and J by 9 bases, with 8 bases left in between. CDR3: CASSPLIEQFF. CDR3 sequence (DNA): TGTGCCAGCAGTCCACTAATTGAGCAGTTCTTC.

The V call is TRBV2, the J call TRBJ2-7, with D perhaps TRBD2 (7 bases). V was shortened by 4 bases and J by 4 bases, with 17 bases between the two germline ends. Germline V CDR1 and CDR2: SNHLY, FYNNEI. The CDR3 length is 15 residues. CDR3 nucleotides: TGTGCCAGCAGTGGAGGGGCGGGGGCCCTATACGAGCAGTACGTC. Residues: CASSGGAGALYEQYV.

This chain uses TRBV5-1 with TRBJ1-4; tentatively, D is TRBD1 (5 bases). V was cut by 4 bases and J by 8 bases, with 12 bases left in between. This CDR3 contains 13 residues. Germline V CDR1 and CDR2: SGHRS, YFSETQ. CDR3 bases: TGCGCCAGCAGCCCCCAGGGTCGAGAAAAACTGTTTTTT. Residues: CASSPQGREKLFF.

The V call is TRBV7-6, the J call TRBJ2-6; D possibly corresponds to TRBD2 (6 bases). The CDR3 is 18 amino acids. Trimming left V 3 bases short and J 0 bases short, with 15 bases between. Germline V lookup: CDR1 SGHVS, CDR2 FNYEAQ. The CDR3 nucleotides read TGTGCCAGCAGCTTTCCTGGAGGGAAAAGCTCTGGGGCCAACGTCCTGACTTTC. Its protein product is CASSFPGGKSSGANVLTF.

CDR3 amino acids: CASSYSRTGKDIQYF. As DNA, the CDR3 is TGTGCCAGCAGTTACTCGAGGACAGGGAAGGACATTCAGTACTTC. The chain carries TRBV6-5 and TRBJ2-4; 8 nucleotides agree with TRBD1. Losses at the gene ends were 0 bases for V and 8 bases for J; bases not matched to a gene: 6. Germline V gene lookup returns CDR1 MNHEY and CDR2 SVGAGI. The CDR3 totals 15 residues.

This clone was observed at least ten times. The CDR3 sequence is CAIRPQGSSYNEQFF. The CDR3 DNA follows: TGTGCCATCAGACCACAGGGGAGCTCCTACAATGAGCAGTTCTTC. The chain uses TRBV10-3 and TRBJ2-1; 7 bases agree with TRBD1. V lost 6 bases and J lost 0; bases outside the gene matches: 5. The germline CDR1 and CDR2 sequences are ENHRY and SYGVKD. The CDR3 is 15 amino acids.

The rearrangement joins TRBV3-1 (or the pseudogene TRBV3-2) to TRBJ2-7, with 13 bases aligning to TRBD2. Germline V CDR1 and CDR2: LGHDT, YNNKEL (reference sequence). The CDR3 covers 15 residues. V shed 4 bases, J shed 2 bases, and the junction held 2 bases outside the gene matches. For the CDR3, the DNA is TGTGCCAGCAGCCCTACTAGCGGGGGGGCCTACGAGCAGTACTTC. Residues: CASSPTSGGAYEQYF.

The chain combines TRBV2 with TRBJ2-3, with TRBD2 identical over 7 bases. CDR1 is SNHLY, CDR2 FYNNEI, per germline. The J segment lost 0 bases and the V segment lost 6 bases, leaving 3 bases of the junction unmatched. The CDR3 loop spans 14 amino acids. CDR3 nucleotides: TGTGCCAGCAGGGGGGGGTTTAGCACAGATACGCAGTATTTT. It specifies CASRGGFSTDTQYF.

The chain links TRBV18 to TRBJ2-7; TRBD1 agrees at 9 bases. Germline values: CDR1 KGHSH, CDR2 LQKENI. The CDR3 consists of 13 residues. Losses at the gene ends were 4 bases for V and 6 bases for J; bases not matched to a gene: 4. The CDR3 DNA is TGTGCCAGCTCACTCCAGGACAGGGGCGAGCAGTACGTC. Translation: CASSLQDRGEQYV.

The rearrangement uses TRBV5-1 and TRBJ2-5, with a possible D match to TRBD2 (6 bases). This CDR3 region has 13 residues. V lost 5 bases, J lost 1 base, and 9 bases lay in between. Germline lookup yields CDR1 SGHRS and CDR2 YFSETQ. CDR3 protein: CASSSGGQETQYF. For the CDR3, the DNA is TGCGCCAGCAGTTCCGGGGGCCAAGAGACCCAGTACTTC.

The V gene is TRBV7-9, the J gene TRBJ1-2; D possibly corresponds to TRBD1 (5 bases). The V end was cut by 6 bases, the J end by 4 bases, with 15 bases between. CDR1 is SEHNR, CDR2 FQNEAQ, per germline (reference sequence). The CDR3 spans 14 residues. CDR3 protein: CASRGDSRGYGYTF. The CDR3 bases are TGTGCCAGCAGGGGGGACTCGCGGGGCTATGGCTACACCTTC.

The count of this clone is one. This rearrangement joins TRBV7-8 to TRBJ2-7; a possible D gene is TRBD2 (6 bases). Trimming left V 4 bases short and J 6 bases short, with 7 bases between. Germline V gives CDR1 SGHVS, CDR2 FQNEAQ. This CDR3 has 11 residues. CDR3 bases: TGTGCCAGCAGCTCGGGACTCGAGCAGTACGTC. It codes for CASSSGLEQYV.